Listed below are T cell receptor beta chains from one sample, sequenced in a study of T cells in Graves' hyperthyroidism and ophthalmopathy. TCRdb reanalysed the multiplex PCR reads using MiXCR and keeps one entry per CDR3 protein. The table shows roughly 500,000 distinct CDR3 sequences, with just over 45% occurring only once. The source material was peripheral blood or thyroid tissue (not recorded which). The receptors come from an adult woman with Graves' disease, either hyperthyroidism or ophthalmopathy (not recorded which). CDR3s include the opening cysteine and the closing phenylalanine or tryptophan. Each record gives: V gene, J gene, D gene, clone size, CDR3 DNA, CDR3 protein. The D gene is left open where the match is weak. Expanded clones are given a class, and other clones once, few, many or no size at all.

TRBV25-1,TRBJ1-6,.,few,TGTGCCAGCCGACGGGGAACTAATTCACCCCTCCACTTT,CASRRGTNSPLHF
TRBV4-1,TRBJ2-7,.,few,TGCGCCAGCAGCCAAAAACTCCTCTACGAGCAGTACTTC,CASSQKLLYEQYF
TRBV19,TRBJ2-6,.,.,TGTGCCAGTAGTATATTGGGCCCGACGGCTGAGAGCTCTGGGGCCAACGTCCTGACTTTC,CASSILGPTAESSGANVLTF
TRBV6-4,TRBJ1-6,.,once,TGTGCCAGCAGTGACTCGACGGGGGTGGGCGGTTCACCCCTCCACTTT,CASSDSTGVGGSPLHF
TRBV28,TRBJ2-5,.,.,TGTGCCAGCAGTTTGGCCCAGCGGGCGCACCAGTACTTC,CASSLAQRAHQYF
TRBV29-1,TRBJ1-1,.,.,TGCAGCGTTGCCCCAGGGGTGTCTTTGAACACTGAAGCTTTCTTT,CSVAPGVSLNTEAFF
TRBV10-3,TRBJ2-7,.,many,TGTGCCATCAGTGAGAAGGCAGGGACGGACGAGCAGTACTTC,CAISEKAGTDEQYF
TRBV25-1,TRBJ2-7,TRBD1,.,TGTGCCAGCAGTAACCGGGACAGGGGAACCTACGAGCAGTACTTC,CASSNRDRGTYEQYF
TRBV27,TRBJ2-7,TRBD2,.,TGTGCCGGCAGTCGGCGGGGGGTCTACGAGCGGTACTTC,CAGSRRGVYERYF
TRBV11-2,TRBJ2-6,.,.,TGTGCCAGCAGCCAAGTGAGGAATGGGGCCAACGTCCTGACTTTC,CASSQVRNGANVLTF
TRBV5-1,TRBJ2-2,.,few,TGCGCCAGCAGCTTGGAAGGACACCTGAACACCGGGGAGCTGTTTTTT,CASSLEGHLNTGELFF
TRBV5-1,TRBJ1-1,TRBD1,.,TGCGCCAGCAGCCGTCTGGGACAGCCGAACACTGAAGCTTTCTTT,CASSRLGQPNTEAFF
TRBV10-3,TRBJ2-7,.,few,TGTGCCATCAGTGTTACCGTCGTCTTCGGCTACGAGCAGTACTTC,CAISVTVVFGYEQYF
TRBV7-9,TRBJ2-5,.,.,TGTGCCAGCAGCTTACGGACAATAAGCGAACGGTACTTC,CASSLRTISERYF
TRBV29-1,TRBJ1-1,.,.,TGCAGCGTTGTGTGGGGCGCGGACACTGAAGCTTTCTTT,CSVVWGADTEAFF
TRBV7-3,TRBJ2-2,TRBD2,many,TGTGCCAGCAGCTTCCGGACTAGCGGGGGACGTACCGGGGAGCTGTTTTTT,CASSFRTSGGRTGELFF
TRBV25-1,TRBJ1-6,.,many,TGTGCCAGCAGTGAGGGGGCGAACTATAATTCACCCCTCCACTTT,CASSEGANYNSPLHF
TRBV19,TRBJ1-6,.,.,TGTGCCAGTAGTATTTTCCAGGGAGGTAATTCACCCCTCCACTTT,CASSIFQGGNSPLHF
TRBV10-3,TRBJ2-6,TRBD2,.,TGTGCCAGTCTAGCGGGAAGTGCTGGGGCCAACGTCCTGACTTTC,CASLAGSAGANVLTF
TRBV12-3/TRBV12-4,TRBJ1-6,.,.,TGTGCCAGCACGGGGAGTAATTCACCCCTCCACTTT,CASTGSNSPLHF
TRBV24-1,TRBJ2-2,.,.,TGTGCCACCAGTGACCCTCGTGACACCGACGGGGAGCTGTTTTTT,CATSDPRDTDGELFF
TRBV6-5,TRBJ2-7,TRBD2,many,TGTGCCAGCAGCGCACGTTGGGTGAGCGGGAGTGACTTCCGCGAGCAGTACTTC,CASSARWVSGSDFREQYF
TRBV27,TRBJ1-5,.,few,TGTGCCAGCAGTTCCGGGGGGTCAGGAGTTCAGCCCCAGCATTTT,CASSSGGSGVQPQHF
TRBV7-9,TRBJ2-7,TRBD2,.,TGTGCCAGCAGCGATCCGCGGGGCGGGAGCTCCTACGAGCAGTACTTC,CASSDPRGGSSYEQYF
TRBV11-2,TRBJ2-6,.,many,TGTGCCAGCAGCTTAGCGACATCCTCTGGGGCCAACGTCCTGACTTTC,CASSLATSSGANVLTF
TRBV7-3,TRBJ2-5,.,.,TGTGCCAGCAGCTTAACGGGGGGAGCGTCCGAGACCCAGTACTTC,CASSLTGGASETQYF
TRBV12-3/TRBV12-4,TRBJ1-5,.,.,TGTGCCAGCAGTTACTCTGGGGGCAGGGGTCAGCCCCAGCATTTT,CASSYSGGRGQPQHF
TRBV10-3,TRBJ2-5,.,.,TGTGCCATCAGTGGGCCAGGGAAGGAGACCCAGTACTTC,CAISGPGKETQYF
TRBV7-6,TRBJ2-7,.,.,TGTGCTAGCAGCTTATCCCCGGGGGCTGGCGACGAGCGGTACTTC,CASSLSPGAGDERYF
TRBV3-1,TRBJ1-2,.,many,TGTGCCAGCAGCCAAGACTGGAGGGTTGAGGGCTACACCTTC,CASSQDWRVEGYTF
TRBV15,TRBJ2-5,TRBD2,.,TGTGCCACCAGCAGAGGAAGGCCTAGCGGAGAGGGTACCCAGTACTTC,CATSRGRPSGEGTQYF
TRBV7-9,TRBJ1-6,.,.,TGTGCCAGCAGCTTAGGAGGTCTGGCAGGGTTGAATTCACCCCTCCACTTT,CASSLGGLAGLNSPLHF
TRBV6-6,TRBJ1-3,TRBD1,many,TGTGCCAGCAGTTACGCCAGGGGGGGGGGCACCATATATTTT,CASSYARGGGTIYF
TRBV5-1,TRBJ2-5,TRBD2,.,TGCGCCAGCAGCTTGCAAACGGGGGGAGGAGAGACCCAGTACTTC,CASSLQTGGGETQYF
TRBV20-1,TRBJ1-2,.,.,TGCAGTGCCCCGAAACAGCACTTGAACTATGGCTACACCTTC,CSAPKQHLNYGYTF
TRBV15,TRBJ1-2,.,once,TGTGCCACCAGCAGTTACGCGGCAGGAGACTATGGCTACACCTTC,CATSSYAAGDYGYTF
TRBV7-9,TRBJ2-5,TRBD2,.,TGTGCCAGCAGCTTATCGGGACTAATGGAGACCCAGTACTTC,CASSLSGLMETQYF
TRBV11-3,TRBJ1-1,TRBD1,many,TGTGCCAGCAGCTTGGGTCCGGGACAGAGGGACACTGAAGCTTTCTTT,CASSLGPGQRDTEAFF
TRBV12-5,TRBJ2-5,TRBD1,many,TGTGCTAGTGCCGGGACAGCTCAAGAGACCCAGTACTTC,CASAGTAQETQYF
TRBV29-1,TRBJ2-7,.,.,TGCAGCGTGGGCCGGACAGCACTTGGCGGCGAGCAGTACTTC,CSVGRTALGGEQYF
TRBV6-6,TRBJ1-1,TRBD1,many,TGTGCCAGCAGAACAGGGGCGAACACTGAAGCTTTCTTT,CASRTGANTEAFF
TRBV10-3,TRBJ1-5,.,many,TGTGCCATCAGTGAAACGTATAGCAATCAGCCCCAGCATTTT,CAISETYSNQPQHF
TRBV11-3,TRBJ1-1,TRBD1,many,TGTGCCAGCAGCTTCCTACAGGGGCCGGCTTTCTTT,CASSFLQGPAFF
TRBV10-3,TRBJ2-7,TRBD1,.,TGTGCTAGAGATCCCAGGGGGTACGAGCAGTACTTC,CARDPRGYEQYF
TRBV7-9,TRBJ1-5,.,many,TGTGCCAGCAGTCATAGGTCCAGCAATCAGCCCCAGCATTTT,CASSHRSSNQPQHF